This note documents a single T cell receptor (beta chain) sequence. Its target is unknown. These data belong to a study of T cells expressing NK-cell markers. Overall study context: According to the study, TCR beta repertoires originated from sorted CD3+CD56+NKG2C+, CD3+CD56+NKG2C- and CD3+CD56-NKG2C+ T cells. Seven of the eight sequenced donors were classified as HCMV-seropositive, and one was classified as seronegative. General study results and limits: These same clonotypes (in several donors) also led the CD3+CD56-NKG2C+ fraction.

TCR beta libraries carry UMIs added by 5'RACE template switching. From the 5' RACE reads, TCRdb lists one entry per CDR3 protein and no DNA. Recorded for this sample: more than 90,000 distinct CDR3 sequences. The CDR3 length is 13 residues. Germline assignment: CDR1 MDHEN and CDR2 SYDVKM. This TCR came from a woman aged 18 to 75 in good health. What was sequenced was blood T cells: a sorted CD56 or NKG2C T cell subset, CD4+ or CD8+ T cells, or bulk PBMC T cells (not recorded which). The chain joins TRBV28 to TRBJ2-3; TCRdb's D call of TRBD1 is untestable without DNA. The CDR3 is CASSPRGVDTQYF. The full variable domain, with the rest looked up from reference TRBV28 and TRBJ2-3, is DVKVTQSSRYLVKRTGEKVFLECVQDMDHENMFWYRQDPGLGLRLIYFSYDVKMKEKGDIPEGYSVSREKKERFSLILESASTNQTSMYLCASSPRGVDTQYFGPGTRLTVL.